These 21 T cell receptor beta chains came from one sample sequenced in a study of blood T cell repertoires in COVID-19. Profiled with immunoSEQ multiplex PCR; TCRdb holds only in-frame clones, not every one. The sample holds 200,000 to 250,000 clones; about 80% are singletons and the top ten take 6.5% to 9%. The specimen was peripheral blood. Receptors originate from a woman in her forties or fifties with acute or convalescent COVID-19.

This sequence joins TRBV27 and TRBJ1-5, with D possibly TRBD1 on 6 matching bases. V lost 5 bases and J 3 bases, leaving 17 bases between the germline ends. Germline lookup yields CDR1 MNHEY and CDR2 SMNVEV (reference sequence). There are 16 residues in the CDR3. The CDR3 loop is CASSPVNRAPNQPQHF. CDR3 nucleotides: TGTGCCAGCAGTCCCGTCAACAGGGCCCCCAATCAGCCCCAGCATTTT.

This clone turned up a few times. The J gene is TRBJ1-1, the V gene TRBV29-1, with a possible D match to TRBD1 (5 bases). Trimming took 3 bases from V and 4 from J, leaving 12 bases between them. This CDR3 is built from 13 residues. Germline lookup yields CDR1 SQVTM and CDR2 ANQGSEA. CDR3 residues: CSVEVGPSTEAFF. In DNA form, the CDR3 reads TGCAGCGTTGAGGTGGGGCCTTCCACTGAAGCTTTCTTT.

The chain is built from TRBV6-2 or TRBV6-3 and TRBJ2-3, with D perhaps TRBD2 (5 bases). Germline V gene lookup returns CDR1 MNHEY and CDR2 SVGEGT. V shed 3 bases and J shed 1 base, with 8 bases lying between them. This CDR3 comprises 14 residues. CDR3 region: CASSYGAGTDTQYF. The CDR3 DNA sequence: TGTGCCAGCAGTTATGGAGCGGGCACAGATACGCAGTATTTT.

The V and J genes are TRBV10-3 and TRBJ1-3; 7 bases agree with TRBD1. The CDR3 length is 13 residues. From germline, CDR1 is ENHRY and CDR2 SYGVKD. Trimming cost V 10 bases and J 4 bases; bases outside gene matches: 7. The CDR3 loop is CATVRDSGNTIYF. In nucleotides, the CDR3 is TGTGCCACCGTCAGGGACAGCGGAAACACCATATATTTT.

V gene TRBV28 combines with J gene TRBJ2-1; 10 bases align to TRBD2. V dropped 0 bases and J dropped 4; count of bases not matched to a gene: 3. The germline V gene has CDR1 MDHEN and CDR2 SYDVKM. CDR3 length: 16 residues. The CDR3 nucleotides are TGTGCCAGCAGTTTATGGGGGACTAGCGAGTACAATGAGCAGTTCTTC. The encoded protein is CASSLWGTSEYNEQFF.

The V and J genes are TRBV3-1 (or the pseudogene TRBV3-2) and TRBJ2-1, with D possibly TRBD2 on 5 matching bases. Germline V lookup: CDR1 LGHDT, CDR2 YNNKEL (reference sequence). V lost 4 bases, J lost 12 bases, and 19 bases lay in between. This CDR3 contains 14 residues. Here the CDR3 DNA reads TGTGCCAGCAGCCTTCAAGGACTGACCGGTGTGCAGTTCTTC. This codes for CASSLQGLTGVQFF.

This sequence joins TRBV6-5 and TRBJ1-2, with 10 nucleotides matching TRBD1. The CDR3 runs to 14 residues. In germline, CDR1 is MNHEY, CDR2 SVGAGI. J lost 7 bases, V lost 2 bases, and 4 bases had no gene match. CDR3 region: CASSYGGQGSGYTF. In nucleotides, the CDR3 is TGTGCCAGCAGTTACGGGGGACAGGGGAGTGGCTACACCTTC.

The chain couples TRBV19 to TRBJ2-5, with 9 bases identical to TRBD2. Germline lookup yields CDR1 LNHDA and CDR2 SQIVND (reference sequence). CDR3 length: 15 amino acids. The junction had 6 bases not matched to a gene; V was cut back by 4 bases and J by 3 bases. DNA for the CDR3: TGTGCCAGTAGTACACTTAGCGGGGGCAAAGAGACCCAGTACTTC. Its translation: CASSTLSGGKETQYF.

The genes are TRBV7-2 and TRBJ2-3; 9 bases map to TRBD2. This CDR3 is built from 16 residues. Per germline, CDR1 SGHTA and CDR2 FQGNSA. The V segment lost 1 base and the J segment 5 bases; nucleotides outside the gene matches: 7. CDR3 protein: CASSLGRLAGIDTQYF. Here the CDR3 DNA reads TGTGCCAGCAGCTTAGGGAGGCTAGCGGGGATAGATACGCAGTATTTT. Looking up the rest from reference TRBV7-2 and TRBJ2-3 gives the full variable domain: GAGVSQSPSNKVTEKGKDVELRCDPISGHTALYWYRQSLGQGLEFLIYFQGNSAPDKSGLPSDRFSAERTGGSVSTLTIQRTQQEDSAVYLCASSLGRLAGIDTQYFGPGTRLTVL.

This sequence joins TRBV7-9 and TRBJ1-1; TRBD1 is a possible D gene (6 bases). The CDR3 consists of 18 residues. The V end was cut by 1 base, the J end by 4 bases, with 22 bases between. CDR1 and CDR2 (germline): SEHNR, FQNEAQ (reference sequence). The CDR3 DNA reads TGTGCCAGCAGCTTAGAGGCAGGGGCCACAAGATGGAGCACTGAAGCTTTCTTT. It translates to CASSLEAGATRWSTEAFF.

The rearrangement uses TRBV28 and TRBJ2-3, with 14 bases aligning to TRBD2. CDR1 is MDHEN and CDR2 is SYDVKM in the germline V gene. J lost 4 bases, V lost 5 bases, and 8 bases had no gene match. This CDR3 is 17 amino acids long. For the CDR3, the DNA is TGTGCCAGCAGTGCGTTTGGGACTAGCGGGAGTGCAGATACGCAGTATTTT. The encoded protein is CASSAFGTSGSADTQYF.

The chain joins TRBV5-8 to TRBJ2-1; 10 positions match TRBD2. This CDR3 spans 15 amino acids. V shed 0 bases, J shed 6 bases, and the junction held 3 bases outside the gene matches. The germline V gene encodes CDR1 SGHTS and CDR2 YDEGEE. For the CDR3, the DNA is TGTGCCAGCAGCTTGGTGGGACTAGCGTCCAATGAGCAGTTCTTC. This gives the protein CASSLVGLASNEQFF.

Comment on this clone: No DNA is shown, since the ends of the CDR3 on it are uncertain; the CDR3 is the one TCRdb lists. CDR3 sequence reads: CASCFLVWGVGGTYNEQFF. V gene TRBV28 combines with J gene TRBJ2-1; the table's D call, TRBD2, was not checked against the DNA. With termini counted, the CDR3 has 19 amino acids. Germline V CDR1 and CDR2: MDHEN, SYDVKM.

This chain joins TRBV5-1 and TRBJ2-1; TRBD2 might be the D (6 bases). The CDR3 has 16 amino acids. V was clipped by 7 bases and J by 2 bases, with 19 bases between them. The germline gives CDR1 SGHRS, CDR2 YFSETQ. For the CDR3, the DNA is TGCGCCAGCCGGGGAGGTAGGGCCAATGCCTACAATGAGCAGTTCTTC. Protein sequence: CASRGGRANAYNEQFF.

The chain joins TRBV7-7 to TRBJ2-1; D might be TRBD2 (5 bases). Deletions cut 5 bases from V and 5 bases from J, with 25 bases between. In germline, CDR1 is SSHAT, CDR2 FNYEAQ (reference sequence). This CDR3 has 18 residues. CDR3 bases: TGTGCCAGCAGCAGCAGCTTAGTATCAGGACTTATAAACAATGAGCAGTTCTTC. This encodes CASSSSLVSGLINNEQFF.

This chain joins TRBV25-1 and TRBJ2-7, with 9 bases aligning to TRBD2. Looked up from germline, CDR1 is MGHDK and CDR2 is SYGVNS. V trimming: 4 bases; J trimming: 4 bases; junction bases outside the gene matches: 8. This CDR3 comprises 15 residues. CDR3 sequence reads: CASSAGVAGVYEQYF. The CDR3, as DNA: TGTGCCAGCAGTGCAGGGGTAGCGGGAGTATACGAGCAGTACTTC.

The CDR3 here is CAWSTDRGTQPQHF. The DNA for the CDR3 is TGTGCCTGGAGTACCGACAGGGGAACTCAGCCCCAGCATTTT. The chain combines TRBV30 with TRBJ1-5, with 8 nucleotides matching TRBD1. In germline, CDR1 is GTSNPN, CDR2 SVGIG (reference sequence). The CDR3 runs 14 residues. V shed 2 bases and J 6 bases; nucleotides not matched to a gene: 6.

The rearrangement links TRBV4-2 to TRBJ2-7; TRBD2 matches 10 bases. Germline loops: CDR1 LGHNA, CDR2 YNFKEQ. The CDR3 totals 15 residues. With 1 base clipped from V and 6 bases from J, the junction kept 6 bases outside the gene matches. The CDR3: CASSQGEREGREQYF. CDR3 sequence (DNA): TGTGCCAGCAGCCAAGGCGAGCGGGAGGGCCGCGAGCAGTACTTC.

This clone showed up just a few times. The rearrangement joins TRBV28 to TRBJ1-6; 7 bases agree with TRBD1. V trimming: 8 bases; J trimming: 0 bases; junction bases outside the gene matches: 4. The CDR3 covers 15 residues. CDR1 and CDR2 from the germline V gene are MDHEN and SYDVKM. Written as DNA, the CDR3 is TGTGCCAGCGGGACAGTAAGCTCCTATAATTCACCCCTCCACTTT. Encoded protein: CASGTVSSYNSPLHF.

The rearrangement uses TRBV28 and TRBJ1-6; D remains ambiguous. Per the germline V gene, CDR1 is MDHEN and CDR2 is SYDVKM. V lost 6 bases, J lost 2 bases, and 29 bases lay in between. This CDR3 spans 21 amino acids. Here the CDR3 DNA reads TGTGCCAGCAGCTCCCTCGAGGGTGGTTTTGTGAAGAGTGCCTATAATTCACCCCTCCACTTT. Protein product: CASSSLEGGFVKSAYNSPLHF.

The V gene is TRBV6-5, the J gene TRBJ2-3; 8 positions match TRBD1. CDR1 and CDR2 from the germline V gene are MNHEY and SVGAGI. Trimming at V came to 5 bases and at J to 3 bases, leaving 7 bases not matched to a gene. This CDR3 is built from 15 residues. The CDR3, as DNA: TGTGCCAGCAGTAACATCGGACAGGGTACAGATACGCAGTATTTT. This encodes CASSNIGQGTDTQYF.